The source of this T cell receptor (beta chain) is a study of T cell clonality in common variable immunodeficiency. Study-wide results and limits: CVID patient heterogeneity limited repertoire-clinical complication correlations. TCRbeta clonality was increased in CVID versus healthy controls. CVID subjects shared fewer TCRbeta clones than healthy controls did.

Germline loops: CDR1 LGHNA, CDR2 YNFKEQ. The CDR3 has 16 amino acids. This clone was seen at least ten times. What it binds is unknown. Mismatch with germline at one junction end may stem from a read error. The read ends 3 residues before the CDR3 terminus; that terminus is restored from the germline J gene. Sequencing input was equivalent genomic DNA from CVID and controls. Repertoires were generated with immunoSEQ multiplex PCR, while TCRdb's copy carries only in-frame clones and drops some. The sample was found to contain about 52,000 clones, and every one recurs. The rearrangement uses TRBV4-2 and TRBJ2-5, with 11 bases that match TRBD2. The sample consisted of peripheral blood mononuclear cells. This clonotype was obtained from a person aged 18 to 75 in good health. The sequenced part of the CDR3 DNA is TGCGCCAGCAGCCAAGACATAGCGGGGGGGAGGGAGACC. Its protein is CASSQDIAGGRET. The whole CDR3 protein is CASSQDIAGGRETQYF.